This T cell receptor beta chain was captured in a study of OX40 agonist ivuxolimab in advanced cancers. The CDR3 runs to 17 residues. Trimming took 3 bases from V and 6 from J, leaving 21 bases between them. CDR1 is LNHDA and CDR2 is SQIVND in the germline V gene (reference sequence). This clone occurred once. Its cognate antigen is unknown. Sequencing used immunoSEQ multiplex PCR; TCRdb keeps in-frame clones, though not all of them. The table lists approximately 120,000 clones, around 90% of them singletons, with approximately 0.81% in the top ten. Whole-study findings and limits: Partly responding patients at 0.1-3.0 mg/kg showed some of the smallest clonal expansion. In the 0.1 to 3.0 mg/kg range, CD4+ and CD8+ blood T cells had expanded clonally by week 6.

The sample in question was CD4+ or CD8+ T cells sorted from blood, obtained in a trial of the OX40 agonist ivuxolimab. The chain combines TRBV19 with TRBJ1-5, with TRBD1 as a possible D gene (5 bases). The clonotype comes from an adult with an advanced solid tumor such as melanoma, head and neck, liver or kidney cancer. Here the CDR3 DNA reads TGTGCCAGTAGTATCCCACCAAGCCAGGGCGGAGGTCAGCCCCAGCATTTT. Protein product: CASSIPPSQGGGQPQHF.